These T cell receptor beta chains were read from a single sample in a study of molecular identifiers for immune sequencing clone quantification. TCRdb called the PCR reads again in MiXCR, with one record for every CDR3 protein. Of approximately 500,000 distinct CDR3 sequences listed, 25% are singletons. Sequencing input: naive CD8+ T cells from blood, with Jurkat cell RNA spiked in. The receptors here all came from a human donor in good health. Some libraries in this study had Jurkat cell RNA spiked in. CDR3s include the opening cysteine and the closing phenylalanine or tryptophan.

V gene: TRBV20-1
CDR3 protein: CSARDPRTGRNHQPQHF

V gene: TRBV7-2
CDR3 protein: CASSLGLADYEQYF

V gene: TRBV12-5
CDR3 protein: CASGSALLGSEAFF

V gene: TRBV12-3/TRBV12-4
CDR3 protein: CASSLGTGGETQYF

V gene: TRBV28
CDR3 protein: CASSSRDRGQFTDTQYF

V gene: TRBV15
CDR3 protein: CATSREGLGTDTQYF

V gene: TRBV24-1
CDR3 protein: CAIADRGFGNEQFF

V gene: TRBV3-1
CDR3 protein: CASSPEGSGAQYF

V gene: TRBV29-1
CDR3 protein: CSVESVGIPGEKLFF

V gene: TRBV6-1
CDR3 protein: CASTKARHSEYNEQFF

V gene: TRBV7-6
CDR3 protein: CASSRGAGVLDTQYF

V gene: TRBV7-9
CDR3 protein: CASSLAAALESEQYF

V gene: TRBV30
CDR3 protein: CAWSVTGVVTDTQYF

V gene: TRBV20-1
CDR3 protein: CSAPRVSFGGDTQYF

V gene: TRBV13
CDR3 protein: CASSLGASGRTDTQYF

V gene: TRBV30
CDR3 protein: CAWTGADEQYF

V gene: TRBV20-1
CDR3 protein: CSANPPVLDSHQAEQYF